These 8 T cell receptor beta chains share one sample of origin, sequenced in a study of T cell responses to AZD1222 COVID-19 vaccine. Generated by immunoSEQ multiplex PCR, the TCRdb table keeps only in-frame clones and is missing some. The sample has about 170,000 clones; 90% are singletons. Here the sequenced sample was peripheral blood, taken on day 0 of AZD1222 vaccination. All receptors derive from an adult in good health.

This chain links TRBV7-2 with TRBJ1-4; no clear D gene. The germline V gene has CDR1 SGHTA and CDR2 FQGNSA. The CDR3 runs to 14 residues. V was cut by 3 bases and J by 4 bases, with 9 bases left in between. This CDR3 reads CASSFAGNNEKLFF. CDR3 bases: TGTGCCAGCAGCTTCGCGGGGAATAATGAAAAACTGTTTTTT.

The J gene is TRBJ1-2, the V gene TRBV2; 9 nucleotides align to TRBD1. Germline V CDR1 and CDR2: SNHLY, FYNNEI. CDR3 length: 14 amino acids. V shed 8 bases and J 5 bases; nucleotides not matched to a gene: 9. This CDR3 reads CASWTGARGYGYTF. CDR3 sequence (DNA): TGTGCCAGCTGGACAGGGGCTCGGGGTTATGGCTACACCTTC.

The chain couples TRBV4-3 to TRBJ2-7; the match to TRBD1 covers 7 bases. J lost 1 base, V lost 5 bases, and 11 bases had no gene match. The V gene's germline CDR1 is LGHNA and CDR2 YSLEER. This CDR3 comprises 16 residues. The DNA for the CDR3 is TGCGCCAGCAGCTTAGGGACATCGGGACAGTCCTACGAGCAGTACTTC. Protein sequence: CASSLGTSGQSYEQYF.

The chain couples TRBV29-1 to TRBJ1-4, with D unresolved. Germline V CDR1 and CDR2: SQVTM, ANQGSEA. V was trimmed by 4 bases and J by 6 bases, leaving 15 bases between them. This CDR3 contains 14 residues. The CDR3 region has the DNA TGCAGCGTTGCCGTAAGGGCCCGGGATGAAAAACTGTTTTTT. It codes for CSVAVRARDEKLFF.

In this sample, this clone turned up once. V usage is TRBV9 and J usage is TRBJ1-2; TRBD1 matches 8 bases. Trimming at V came to 4 bases and at J to 8 bases, leaving 10 bases not matched to a gene. The CDR3 runs to 14 residues. Germline V gene data show CDR1 as SGDLS and CDR2 as YYNGEE. DNA of the CDR3: TGTGCCAGCAGCCCGGGACAGGCGATCGAGGGCTACACCTTC. This gives the protein CASSPGQAIEGYTF.

The rearrangement uses TRBV2 and TRBJ1-2; D is ambiguous. The CDR3 runs 12 residues. Trimming removed 4 bases at V and 4 bases at J, with 7 bases between. The germline CDR1 and CDR2 sequences are SNHLY and FYNNEI. CDR3 region: CASSAQTYGYTF. The CDR3 DNA is TGTGCCAGCAGTGCGCAGACCTATGGCTACACCTTC.

This clone came up a few times. This chain connects TRBV2 to TRBJ1-2, with TRBD1 as a possible D gene (5 bases). Germline CDR1 is SNHLY and CDR2 is FYNNEI. The germline V and J ends were trimmed by 8 bases and 1 base, with 8 bases remaining between them. This CDR3 is 12 amino acids long. CDR3 DNA: TGTGCCAGCCGGGACTTTAACTATGGCTACACCTTC. Translated, it gives CASRDFNYGYTF.

This clone has only a few counts. The J gene is TRBJ1-3, the V gene TRBV15; 8 nucleotides agree with TRBD1. CDR3 length: 18 residues. The germline V gene encodes CDR1 LNHNV and CDR2 YYDKDF (reference sequence). The ends lost 6 bases at V and 2 bases at J; junction bases unmatched: 15. Here the CDR3 DNA reads TGTGCCACCAGTACACACTTTAAGACAGGGGAACCTGGAAACACCATATATTTT. This translates into CATSTHFKTGEPGNTIYF.